The rows below give T cell receptor beta chains drawn from one sample of a study of cytomegalovirus exposure and HLA in healthy donors. The method was immunoSEQ multiplex PCR; TCRdb's version includes in-frame clones alone and lacks a portion of them. The table records some 170,000 clones, about 88% of them present only once. Material for sequencing was PBMCs. All receptors derive from a woman under 30 in good health and CMV-seronegative. CDR3s include the opening cysteine and the closing phenylalanine or tryptophan. Each record gives: J gene, V gene, D gene, clone size, CDR3 protein, CDR3 DNA. A D gene is named only where the DNA matches it firmly. Expanded clones get a size class; other rows say once, few or many, or leave the size out.

>TRBJ1-5|TRBV18|TRBD1|-
CASSVDRGLGQPQHF
TGTGCCAGCTCAGTCGACAGGGGGCTAGGTCAGCCCCAGCATTTT
>TRBJ1-3|TRBV6-5|-|-
CASSYSEGGNTIYF
TGTGCCAGCAGTTACTCCGAGGGTGGAAACACCATATATTTT
>TRBJ1-5|TRBV6-1|TRBD1|-
CASSATQGSQPQHF
TGTGCCAGCAGTGCCACACAGGGGAGTCAGCCCCAGCATTTT
>TRBJ1-3|TRBV5-1|-|-
CASSLDTGGNTIYF
TGCGCCAGCAGCCTCGACACTGGCGGAAACACCATATATTTT
>TRBJ2-1|TRBV10-3|TRBD2|-
CAISTPTSVYNEQFF
TGTGCCATCAGTACCCCCACTAGCGTATACAATGAGCAGTTCTTC
>TRBJ1-2|TRBV6-5|TRBD1|-
CASSYGQGINYGYTF
TGTGCCAGCAGTTACGGACAGGGGATTAACTATGGCTACACCTTC
>TRBJ2-3|TRBV30|TRBD2|-
CAWSGPGLARGTDTQYF
TGTGCCTGGAGTGGGCCCGGACTAGCGCGAGGCACAGATACGCAGTATTTT
>TRBJ1-1|TRBV6-4|-|-
CASRADRLNTEAFF
TGTGCCAGCAGGGCCGACAGGCTCAACACTGAAGCTTTCTTT
>TRBJ2-1|TRBV7-2|TRBD2|-
CASSTSGGNEQFF
TGTGCCAGCAGCACTAGCGGGGGGAATGAGCAGTTCTTC
>TRBJ2-6|TRBV2|TRBD1|-
CATGQGVYSGANVLTF
TGTGCCACAGGACAGGGGGTGTACTCTGGGGCCAACGTCCTGACTTTC
>TRBJ2-7|TRBV11-2|-|-
CASSRTSFRAGWGDEQYF
TGTGCCAGCAGCCGAACATCCTTCCGGGCGGGATGGGGGGACGAGCAGTACTTC
>TRBJ1-1|TRBV6-4|TRBD1|-
CASSVSEGAVTEAFF
TGTGCCAGCAGTGTTTCGGAGGGGGCGGTCACTGAAGCTTTCTTT
>TRBJ1-2|TRBV19|TRBD1|-
CASSPTGLPGYTF
TGTGCCAGTAGTCCGACAGGGTTACCTGGCTACACCTTC
>TRBJ1-2|TRBV6-1|-|-
CASSAAGGNYGYTF
TGTGCCAGCAGTGCAGCGGGGGGAAACTATGGCTACACCTTC
>TRBJ2-1|TRBV4-1|TRBD2|once
CASSQESGGVYNEQFF
TGCGCCAGCAGCCAAGAGAGCGGGGGGGTCTACAATGAGCAGTTCTTC
>TRBJ2-7|TRBV29-1|TRBD1|-
CSVWDRAGEQYF
TGCAGCGTTTGGGACAGGGCAGGTGAGCAGTACTTC
>TRBJ1-2|TRBV18|TRBD1|-
CASSPREARGFKSYTF
TGTGCCAGCTCACCACGGGAAGCCAGGGGGTTTAAGAGCTACACCTTC
>TRBJ1-2|TRBV18|TRBD1|-
CASSPPARQGGGGYTF
TGTGCCAGCTCACCACCCGCCAGACAGGGTGGAGGGGGCTACACCTTC
>TRBJ2-7|TRBV19|TRBD1|few
CASSRNRGPYEQYF
TGTGCCAGTAGCCGAAACAGGGGACCCTACGAGCAGTACTTC
>TRBJ1-2|TRBV30|-|-
CAWSRGSGGYTF
TGTGCCTGGAGTAGAGGGTCAGGTGGCTACACCTTC
>TRBJ2-3|TRBV27|-|-
CASSIRVQDTQYF
TGTGCCAGCAGTATCCGGGTGCAAGATACGCAGTATTTT
>TRBJ1-4|TRBV9|-|once
CASSVSDGDEKLFF
TGTGCCAGCAGCGTATCGGACGGGGATGAAAAACTGTTTTTT
>TRBJ2-4|TRBV19|TRBD1|-
CASSITSDRGAKNIQYF
TGTGCCAGTAGTATAACGTCTGACAGGGGAGCCAAAAACATTCAGTACTTC
>TRBJ2-3|TRBV30|TRBD1|-
CAWSHNRGGTDTQYF
TGTGCCTGGAGCCACAACAGGGGTGGCACAGATACGCAGTATTTT
>TRBJ2-1|TRBV5-1|TRBD2|-
CASSPTGLAGGYEQFF
TGCGCCAGCAGCCCTACGGGACTAGCGGGGGGGTATGAGCAGTTCTTC
>TRBJ2-7|TRBV6-5|TRBD2|-
CASSLQAGQYEQYF
TGTGCCAGCAGTCTACAAGCGGGGCAGTACGAGCAGTACTTC
>TRBJ2-1|TRBV2|TRBD1|-
CASIGTGAHNEQFF
TGTGCCAGCATCGGGACAGGGGCACACAATGAGCAGTTCTTC
>TRBJ1-2|TRBV29-1|-|-
CSVDRDYGYTF
TGCAGCGTTGACAGGGATTATGGCTACACCTTC
>TRBJ1-1|TRBV15|-|-
CATSRDALMNTEAFF
TGTGCCACCAGCAGAGATGCACTGATGAACACTGAAGCTTTCTTT
>TRBJ2-3|TRBV7-2|TRBD1|-
CASSLGTGGANTQYF
TGTGCCAGCAGCTTAGGGACAGGGGGCGCAAATACGCAGTATTTT
>TRBJ1-1|TRBV14|-|-
CASSQDRGTTEAFF
TGTGCCAGCAGCCAAGATCGGGGTACCACTGAAGCTTTCTTT
>TRBJ2-7|TRBV5-8|TRBD1|-
CASSYGTVEQYF
TGTGCCAGCAGCTACGGGACAGTGGAGCAGTACTTC
>TRBJ2-5|TRBV5-1|TRBD2|-
CASRTAGEQTQYF
TGCGCCAGCAGAACAGCGGGGGAACAGACCCAGTACTTC
>TRBJ1-2|TRBV6-1|TRBD1|-
CASSEPPIWTGNNGYTF
TGTGCCAGCAGTGAACCGCCTATCTGGACAGGGAATAATGGCTACACCTTC
>TRBJ2-7|TRBV21-1|-|-
CRQECEQYF
TGTCGGCAGGAATGCGAGCAGTACTTC
>TRBJ1-2|TRBV29-1|-|-
CSVATGVRGYTF
TGCAGCGTTGCAACAGGAGTGCGAGGCTACACCTTC
>TRBJ2-7|TRBV14|TRBD1|-
CASSPFSGDRDEQYF
TGTGCCAGCAGCCCCTTTAGTGGGGACAGGGACGAGCAGTACTTC
>TRBJ2-2|TRBV27|TRBD2|-
CASSWGLAGAGELFF
TGTGCCAGCAGTTGGGGACTAGCGGGAGCCGGGGAGCTGTTTTTT